This T cell receptor beta chain stems from a study of control samples from healthy donors and cancer patients (dated by TCRdb to the early 2020s). The CDR3 goes from the cysteine to the phenylalanine over 15 residues. Only the CDR3 part of the read is kept: 45 bases, read in frame from the first base. Germline trimming amounts to 6 bases on V and 4 bases on J, with 9 as the count of junction bases outside the gene matches. The germline V gene yields SGHRS for CDR1 and YFSETQ for CDR2. The method was the immunoSEQ multiplex PCR assay. Sourced from immuneACCESS, this table was stored by TCRdb with only in-frame sequences that have V and J called. A share of the clones is absent; for the studies checked, an unresolved V gene accounts for under half, and the remainder has no known explanation. This sample lists tens of thousands of clones; 90% were detected once. The biggest ten clones account for around 5.4% of the sample.

Comments on this clone: What antigen it recognizes has not been identified. No clone much larger than this one lies a single base away; base qualities are absent.

The source of this sequence is a man between 60 and 70 years old with colorectal cancer. The rearranged chain carries TRBV5-1 and TRBJ2-3; 9 middle bases align to TRBD2. The sequenced material came from PBMCs. CDR3 loop: CASNLAGTTSDTQYF. The DNA sequence is as follows: TGCGCCAGCAACCTAGCGGGGACAACCTCAGATACGCAGTATTTT.